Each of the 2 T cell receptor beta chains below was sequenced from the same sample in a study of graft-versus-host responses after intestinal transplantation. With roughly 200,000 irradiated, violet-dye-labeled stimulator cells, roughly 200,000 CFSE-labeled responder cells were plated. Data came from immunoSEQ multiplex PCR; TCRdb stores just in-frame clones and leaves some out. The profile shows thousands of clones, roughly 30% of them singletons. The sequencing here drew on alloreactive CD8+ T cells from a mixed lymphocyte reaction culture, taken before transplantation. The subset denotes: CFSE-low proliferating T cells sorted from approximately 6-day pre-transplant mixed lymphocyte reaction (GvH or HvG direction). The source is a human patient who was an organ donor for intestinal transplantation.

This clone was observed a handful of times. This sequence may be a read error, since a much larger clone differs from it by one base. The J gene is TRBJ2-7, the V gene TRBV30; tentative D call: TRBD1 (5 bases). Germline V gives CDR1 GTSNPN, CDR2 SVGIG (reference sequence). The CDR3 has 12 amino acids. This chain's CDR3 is CTCQGDTYEQYF. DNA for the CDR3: TGTACCTGCCAGGGCGACACCTACGAGCAGTACTTC. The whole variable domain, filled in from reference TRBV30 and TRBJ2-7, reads SQTIHQWPATLVQPVGSPLSLECTVEGTSNPNLYWYRQAAGRGLQLLFYSVGIGQISSEVPQNLSASRPQDRQFILSSKKLLLSDSGFYLCTCQGDTYEQYFGPGTRLTVT.

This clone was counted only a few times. The CDR3 sequence is CASSRWSAYRYNEQFF. CDR3 coding DNA: TGTGCCAGCAGCCGCTGGTCGGCATACAGGTACAATGAGCAGTTCTTC. The chain recombines TRBV7-6 with TRBJ2-1, with D possibly TRBD1 on 5 matching bases. This CDR3 spans 16 amino acids. V lost 5 bases and J lost 4, with 18 bases in between. Germline values: CDR1 SGHVS, CDR2 FNYEAQ.